The sequence of this T cell receptor (beta chain) was determined in a study of blood T cell repertoires in COVID-19. Study details: Samples taken during acute and convalescent COVID-19 were collected in the United States, Italy and Spain. In each case, the material was cDNA or gDNA derived from T cells, B-cell-depleted T cells, or PBMCs.

In the original processing: Counts of nucleated cells, estimated from reference gene primer amplification, were obtained. Profiled with immunoSEQ multiplex PCR; TCRdb holds only in-frame clones, not every one. Clone size and the V and J calls come from that table; the DNA yielded D and trimming. The sample comprises more than 300,000 clones, 91% of which are singletons, and under 3.5% rests with the top ten. Specimen: peripheral blood. The receptor was isolated from a woman younger than 35 who had recovered from COVID-19.

CDR3 sequence: CASSHDYYGYTF. DNA for the CDR3: TGTGCCAGCAGCCATGACTACTATGGCTACACCTTC. The chain carries TRBV7-8 and TRBJ1-2; no firm D call. Trimming removed 5 bases from V and 3 bases from J, with 7 bases in between. The germline gives CDR1 SGHVS, CDR2 FQNEAQ. CDR3 length: 12 residues.